Listed here are 28 T cell receptor beta chains from one sample, sequenced in a study of CD8+ T cells in alopecia areata. RNA extraction was followed by reverse transcription into cDNA, which acted as the sequencing template. Data came from immunoSEQ multiplex PCR; TCRdb stores just in-frame clones and leaves some out. The table lists some 170,000 clones, over 50% of them singletons. The sequenced sample was CD4+ T cells sorted from blood, obtained at week 0. The receptors were gathered from a human donor with alopecia areata.

This clone has a handful of counts. This rearrangement joins TRBV7-9 to TRBJ2-3; D is uncertain. V was pared by 2 bases and J by 6 bases, with 3 bases between. This CDR3 comprises 11 residues. The germline V gene encodes CDR1 SEHNR and CDR2 FQNEAQ (reference sequence). The CDR3 protein is CASSLKDTQYF. In nucleotides, the CDR3 is TGTGCCAGCAGCTTAAAGGATACGCAGTATTTT.

The J gene is TRBJ2-7, the V gene TRBV30; maybe TRBD1 (5 bases). This CDR3 comprises 13 residues. The V gene's germline CDR1 is GTSNPN and CDR2 SVGIG (reference sequence). V was shortened by 1 base and J by 6 bases, with 13 bases between the two germline ends. This chain's CDR3 is CAWSGAGFSEQYF. The CDR3 nucleotides read TGTGCCTGGAGTGGGGCAGGGTTCAGCGAGCAGTACTTC.

The V gene is TRBV2, the J gene TRBJ2-7; D uncertain. V gave up 7 bases and J gave up 0 bases, with 13 bases separating them. The CDR3 has 14 amino acids. Germline CDR1 reads SNHLY; CDR2 reads FYNNEI. The CDR3 here is CASTPRKSSYEQYF. The DNA of the CDR3 is TGTGCCAGCACCCCCCGGAAGAGCTCCTACGAGCAGTACTTC.

The genes are TRBV25-1 and TRBJ2-6; no reliable D call. V was trimmed by 3 bases and J by 3 bases, leaving 9 bases between them. Germline CDR1 MGHDK, CDR2 SYGVNS. The CDR3 loop spans 15 amino acids. CDR3 loop: CASSDRGGGANVLTF. The CDR3 bases are TGTGCCAGCAGTGATCGCGGTGGTGGGGCCAACGTCCTGACTTTC.

This clone was seen more than once but under ten times. The J gene is TRBJ1-1, the V gene TRBV29-1; D may be TRBD1 (5 bases). The CDR3 length is 12 residues. The ends were cut back, 5 bases at V and 1 base at J, with 8 bases in the middle. The germline V gene has CDR1 SQVTM and CDR2 ANQGSEA. The CDR3 is CSVRDGNTEAFF. Written as DNA, the CDR3 is TGCAGCGTTAGGGACGGGAACACTGAAGCTTTCTTT.

The V and J genes are TRBV5-1 and TRBJ2-5; 7 bases align to TRBD2. Trimming at V came to 0 bases and at J to 5 bases, leaving 7 bases not matched to a gene. The CDR3 is made up of 15 amino acids. CDR1 and CDR2 (germline): SGHRS, YFSETQ. CDR3 sequence (DNA): TGCGCCAGCAGCTTGGCCGACGCGGGGGAGGAGACCCAGTACTTC. Encoded protein: CASSLADAGEETQYF.

The chain carries TRBV10-3 and TRBJ1-6, with D possibly matching TRBD1 (5 bases). Per the germline V gene, CDR1 is ENHRY and CDR2 is SYGVKD. Trimming shortened V by 8 bases and J by 6 bases, and 14 bases separated the two germline ends. This CDR3 spans 14 amino acids. The CDR3 DNA sequence: TGTGCCATCCGAGACAGAACATCTAATTCACCCCTCCACTTT. Translation gives CAIRDRTSNSPLHF.

This CDR3 reads CARRIYQDGTPEGYTF. In DNA, the CDR3 is TGTGCCCGCCGGATTTATCAGGACGGGACCCCGGAAGGCTACACCTTC. The chain employs TRBV7-3 and TRBJ1-2; D is perhaps TRBD1 (5 bases). V lost 11 bases to trimming and J lost 8 bases, with 30 bases between them. From germline, CDR1 is SGHTA and CDR2 FQGTGA. The CDR3 contains 16 residues.

This clone was counted a single time. Within the sample, other DNA sequences also encode this same CDR3. The genes are TRBV5-1 and TRBJ2-2; D is undetermined. V shed 0 bases and J shed 6 bases, with 0 bases lying between them. The CDR3 has 11 residues. CDR1 is SGHRS, CDR2 YFSETQ, per germline. The CDR3 DNA follows: TGCGCCAGCAGCTTGGCCGGGGAGCTGTTTTTT. This translates into CASSLAGELFF.

This chain connects TRBV4-1 to TRBJ2-5; D not resolved. Between the trimmed V and J ends, which lost 1 base and 6 bases, there was a span of 9 bases. CDR1 and CDR2 (germline): MGHRA, YSYEKL. CDR3 length: 13 residues. Here the CDR3 reads CASSQAESQTQYF. CDR3 sequence (DNA): TGCGCCAGCAGCCAAGCCGAGTCGCAGACCCAGTACTTC.

The gene calls are TRBV10-3 and TRBJ2-7; D is possibly TRBD1 or TRBD2 (5 bases each). Trimming removed 4 bases from V and 2 bases from J, with 9 bases in between. Germline assignment: CDR1 ENHRY and CDR2 SYGVKD. CDR3 length: 13 residues. In nucleotides, the CDR3 is TGTGCCATCAGTGGGGGGACGACCTACGAGCAGTACTTC. Translating gives CAISGGTTYEQYF.

This chain connects TRBV30 to TRBJ1-1; unclear D gene. This CDR3 region has 13 residues. The V gene lost 4 bases and the J gene lost 4 bases, with 13 bases spanning the gap. Germline V gene lookup returns CDR1 GTSNPN and CDR2 SVGIG (reference sequence). The CDR3 bases are TGTGCCTGGACTCTGGGAGGAGGCACTGAAGCTTTCTTT. Residues: CAWTLGGGTEAFF.

The chain employs TRBV29-1 and TRBJ1-1; unclear D gene. Germline lookup yields CDR1 SQVTM and CDR2 ANQGSEA. V lost 3 bases and J 1 base, leaving 12 bases between the germline ends. There are 14 residues in the CDR3. CDR3 coding DNA: TGCAGCGTTGACGGCAGGCAGACGAACACTGAAGCTTTCTTT. Translating it yields CSVDGRQTNTEAFF. Together with reference TRBV29-1 and TRBJ1-1, the CDR3 gives the full variable domain: SAVISQKPSRDICQRGTSLTIQCQVDSQVTMMFWYRQQPGQSLTLIATANQGSEATYESGFVIDKFPISRPNLTFSTLTVSNMSPEDSSIYLCSVDGRQTNTEAFFGQGTRLTVV.

The chain couples TRBV6-5 to TRBJ2-3; D may be TRBD1 or TRBD2 (5 bases each). The V gene's germline CDR1 is MNHEY and CDR2 SVGAGI. The CDR3 covers 14 residues. The V end was cut by 8 bases, the J end by 2 bases, with 14 bases between. The CDR3 nucleotides are TGTGCCAGCCGGGGCCCGATCCCCACAGATACGCAGTATTTT. The encoded protein is CASRGPIPTDTQYF.

CDR3 loop: CASSRAGLTGDNSPLHF. The CDR3 bases are TGCGCCAGCAGTCGGGCAGGGCTCACCGGAGATAATTCACCCCTCCACTTT. The chain carries TRBV23-1 and TRBJ1-6; D possibly corresponds to TRBD1 (5 bases). TRBV23-1 is an ORF; its function is uncertain. Trimming took off 4 bases at V and 5 bases at J, with 18 bases between the two ends. CDR3 length equals 17 residues.

In regard to this clone: The sample holds other DNA sequences that translate to the same CDR3. V and J are TRBV5-1 and TRBJ2-7, with a weak D call TRBD2 (5 bases). V shed 5 bases and J shed 3 bases, with 12 bases lying between them. Germline-derived CDR1 and CDR2 are SGHRS and YFSETQ. The CDR3 totals 13 residues. The CDR3 sequence: CASSGTGNYEQYF. DNA of the CDR3: TGCGCCAGCAGTGGTACGGGAAACTACGAGCAGTACTTC.

This clone has just a few counts. The V and J genes are TRBV29-1 and TRBJ2-1; no firm D call. Trimming cost V 4 bases and J 7 bases, with 20 bases left between them. The CDR3 is 15 residues long. CDR1 SQVTM and CDR2 ANQGSEA come from the germline V gene. In DNA form, the CDR3 reads TGCAGCGTTGCTGCTCCGTTAGTCCTTGGTAATGAGCAGTTCTTC. It translates to CSVAAPLVLGNEQFF.

The chain joins TRBV29-1 to TRBJ2-3; D is ambiguous. CDR1 is SQVTM and CDR2 is ANQGSEA in the germline V gene. The CDR3 runs 13 residues. With 3 bases removed from V and 2 bases from J, the gap between germline ends came to 9 bases. The CDR3 is CSVEPKNTDTQYF. The CDR3 DNA reads TGCAGCGTTGAGCCGAAGAACACAGATACGCAGTATTTT.

The chain uses TRBV7-8 and TRBJ2-3; the match to TRBD1 covers 7 bases. Per germline, CDR1 SGHVS and CDR2 FQNEAQ. Germline trimming cut 1 base from V and 3 bases from J; bases unmatched to any gene: 7. The CDR3 covers 16 residues. The CDR3 spells CASSLVWDSPTDTQYF. DNA for the CDR3: TGTGCCAGCAGCTTAGTATGGGACAGTCCAACAGATACGCAGTATTTT.

The table lists this clone with a few counts. V usage is TRBV5-1 and J usage is TRBJ1-1; TRBD1 might be the D (6 bases). Trimming left V 7 bases short and J 3 bases short, with 16 bases between. The CDR3 has 14 amino acids. The germline CDR1 and CDR2 sequences are SGHRS and YFSETQ. The CDR3 protein is CASRYRDGYTEAFF. CDR3 DNA sequence: TGCGCCAGCCGATACAGGGATGGGTACACTGAAGCTTTCTTT.

The V gene is TRBV7-9, the J gene TRBJ2-3; D unresolved. CDR3 size: 15 residues. Germline V gives CDR1 SEHNR, CDR2 FQNEAQ (reference sequence). The V end lost 5 bases, the J end lost 1 base, and 13 bases lay between the germline ends. The CDR3 here is CASSPPTERTDTQYF. CDR3 nucleotides: TGTGCCAGCAGCCCTCCCACGGAACGCACAGATACGCAGTATTTT.

This clone was counted between two and nine times. This chain uses TRBV19 with TRBJ2-1; D is perhaps TRBD1 (6 bases). Per germline, CDR1 LNHDA and CDR2 SQIVND (reference sequence). The CDR3 is 13 residues long. V was trimmed by 7 bases and J by 7 bases, leaving 14 bases between them. CDR3 region: CASKTRGQNEQFF. The CDR3 coding sequence is TGTGCCAGTAAAACCAGGGGCCAGAATGAGCAGTTCTTC.

The gene calls are TRBV30 and TRBJ1-2; TRBD1 might be the D (5 bases). Germline loops: CDR1 GTSNPN, CDR2 SVGIG (reference sequence). Between the trimmed V and J ends, which lost 2 bases and 8 bases, there was a span of 15 bases. CDR3 length: 13 residues. CDR3: CAWSLGRGTGYTF. As DNA, the CDR3 is TGTGCCTGGAGTTTGGGGCGGGGGACCGGCTACACCTTC. Together with reference TRBV30 and TRBJ1-2, the CDR3 gives the full variable domain: SQTIHQWPATLVQPVGSPLSLECTVEGTSNPNLYWYRQAAGRGLQLLFYSVGIGQISSEVPQNLSASRPQDRQFILSSKKLLLSDSGFYLCAWSLGRGTGYTFGSGTRLTVV.

V usage is TRBV5-1 and J usage is TRBJ2-5, with TRBD2 matching 14 bases. V gave up 4 bases and J gave up 3 bases; unmatched junction bases: 5. CDR1 is SGHRS, CDR2 YFSETQ, per germline. The CDR3 contains 16 residues. The CDR3 nucleotides are TGCGCCAGCAGCCCCGGACTAGCGGGGGGTGAAGAGACCCAGTACTTC. Its protein is CASSPGLAGGEETQYF.

The chain couples TRBV30 to TRBJ1-4; possibly TRBD1 for D (5 bases). CDR1 and CDR2 from the germline V gene are GTSNPN and SVGIG (reference sequence). V was pared by 2 bases and J by 1 base, with 11 bases between. The CDR3 runs to 15 residues. CDR3 sequence: CAWSLGTVTNEKLFF. The CDR3 bases are TGTGCCTGGAGTCTAGGGACGGTAACTAATGAAAAACTGTTTTTT.

The gene calls are TRBV15 and TRBJ1-1; possibly TRBD1 for D (5 bases). The CDR3 spans 14 residues. Trimming cost V 0 bases and J 5 bases, with 10 bases left between them. The V gene's germline CDR1 is LNHNV and CDR2 YYDKDF (reference sequence). CDR3 sequence (DNA): TGTGCCACCAGCAGAGATGTGGGGGGAACTGAAGCTTTCTTT. Translated: CATSRDVGGTEAFF.

The CDR3: CASSYGKTQYF. CDR3 nucleotides: TGTGCCAGCAGTTACGGGAAGACCCAGTACTTC. The chain recombines TRBV6-5 with TRBJ2-5; no clear D. The germline V and J ends were trimmed by 2 bases and 6 bases, with 4 bases remaining between them. CDR3 size: 11 residues. Germline loops: CDR1 MNHEY, CDR2 SVGAGI.

This clone has just a few counts. CDR3 nucleotide sequence: TGTGCCAGCAGTAGGGACAGCCCGGAACACTACGAGCAGTACTTC. Amino acids: CASSRDSPEHYEQYF. V gene TRBV2 combines with J gene TRBJ2-7; 7 bases are shared with TRBD1. With V trimmed by 5 bases and J by 3 bases, 10 bases remained unmatched. In germline, CDR1 is SNHLY, CDR2 FYNNEI. The CDR3 runs to 15 residues.